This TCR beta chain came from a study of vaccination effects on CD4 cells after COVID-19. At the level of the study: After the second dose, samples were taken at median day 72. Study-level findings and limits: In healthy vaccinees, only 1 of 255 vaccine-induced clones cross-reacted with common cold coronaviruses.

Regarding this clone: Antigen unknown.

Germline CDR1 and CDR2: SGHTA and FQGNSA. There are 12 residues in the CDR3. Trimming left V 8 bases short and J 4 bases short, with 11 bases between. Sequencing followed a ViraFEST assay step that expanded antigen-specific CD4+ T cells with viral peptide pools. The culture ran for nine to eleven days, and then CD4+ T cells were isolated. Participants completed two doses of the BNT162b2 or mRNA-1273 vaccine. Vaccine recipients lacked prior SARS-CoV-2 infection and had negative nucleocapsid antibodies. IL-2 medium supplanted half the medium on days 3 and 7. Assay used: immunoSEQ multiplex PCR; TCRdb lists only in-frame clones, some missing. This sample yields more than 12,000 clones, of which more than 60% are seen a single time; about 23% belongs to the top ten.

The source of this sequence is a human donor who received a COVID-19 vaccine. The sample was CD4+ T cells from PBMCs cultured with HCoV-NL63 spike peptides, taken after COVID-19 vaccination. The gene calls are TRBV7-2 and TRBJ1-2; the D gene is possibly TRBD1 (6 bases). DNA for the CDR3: TGTGCCAGCCTGGGGGCAGCCTATGGCTACACCTTC. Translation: CASLGAAYGYTF. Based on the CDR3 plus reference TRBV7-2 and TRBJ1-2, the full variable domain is GAGVSQSPSNKVTEKGKDVELRCDPISGHTALYWYRQSLGQGLEFLIYFQGNSAPDKSGLPSDRFSAERTGGSVSTLTIQRTQQEDSAVYLCASLGAAYGYTFGSGTRLTVV.